Included here is one T cell receptor beta chain sequence, with context. There are 13 residues in the CDR3. Germline lookup yields CDR1 LGHDT and CDR2 YNNKEL (reference sequence). V shed 0 bases and J shed 3 bases, with 5 bases lying between them. The data were obtained in a study of T cell repertoires in cytomegalovirus infection. From the reads, TCRdb called clonotypes with MiXCR, one entry per CDR3 protein. The sample has more than 150,000 distinct CDR3 sequences; about 30% are singletons. This chain connects TRBV3-1 to TRBJ1-2; a weak D match, TRBD1 (5 bases). Specimen: PBMCs. The source of this sequence is a human donor in good health (CMV status not recorded). Some clones in this sample may be carry-over from other donors' samples. The CDR3 reads CASSQEGHYGYTF. The CDR3 DNA sequence: TGTGCCAGCAGCCAAGAGGGACACTATGGCTACACCTTC.